The clone carrying this T cell receptor (beta chain) appeared a few times. V lost 6 bases and J lost 5; bases outside the gene matches: 3. From germline, CDR1 is LGHNT and CDR2 FRNRAP. This CDR3 has 14 residues. PCR employed 60 Vbeta and 13 Jbeta primers. Sequencing used immunoSEQ multiplex PCR; TCRdb keeps in-frame clones, though not all of them. Seen here are roughly 110,000 clones, more than 65% observed once, and the top ten hold 4% to 5%. The data belong to a study of cytomegalovirus exposure and HLA in healthy donors. The chain joins TRBV12-5 to TRBJ2-1; TRBD2 matches 11 bases. What was sequenced was PBMCs. This TCR was sampled from a male donor in good health and CMV-seronegative. The CDR3 protein is CASGPGLADNEQFF. For the CDR3, the DNA is TGTGCTAGTGGGCCGGGACTAGCGGACAATGAGCAGTTCTTC.